The 18 T cell receptor beta chains below were found in one sample sequenced in a study of blood T cell repertoires in COVID-19. The protocol was immunoSEQ multiplex PCR, while the TCRdb copy is restricted to in-frame clones and leaves out a portion. The sample includes around 250,000 clones, 80% to 90% seen only once; the top ten take 3%. Sequencing was done on a sample of peripheral blood. All receptors derive from a woman under 40 with active or convalescent COVID-19.

The chain combines TRBV25-1 with TRBJ1-2, with D tentatively TRBD1 (6 bases). The V and J ends lost 5 bases and 0 bases respectively, with 10 bases between them. Germline V gene sequence: CDR1 MGHDK, CDR2 SYGVNS. The CDR3 is made up of 14 amino acids. CDR3 DNA: TGTGCCAGCAGTCGGGGGGGCACTAACTATGGCTACACCTTC. Its protein is CASSRGGTNYGYTF.

The rearrangement links TRBV10-3 to TRBJ1-2, with TRBD1 matching over 7 bases. Losses at the gene ends were 11 bases for V and 8 bases for J; bases not matched to a gene: 11. Germline assignment: CDR1 ENHRY and CDR2 SYGVKD. This CDR3 has 12 residues. The CDR3 loop is CALGGQFGGYTF. CDR3 bases: TGTGCCCTCGGGGGACAGTTTGGGGGCTACACCTTC.

This clone turned up a few times. The rearrangement links TRBV27 to TRBJ2-1; tentative D call: TRBD2 (6 bases). The length of the CDR3 is 15 residues. The germline V gene has CDR1 MNHEY and CDR2 SMNVEV (reference sequence). V shed 6 bases and J shed 3 bases, with 15 bases lying between them. The CDR3 region is CASSRDLGGYNEQFF. In DNA, the CDR3 is TGTGCCAGCAGCCGAGACCTGGGAGGCTACAATGAGCAGTTCTTC.

J is TRBJ2-2 and V is TRBV7-6; D possibly corresponds to TRBD2 (7 bases). This CDR3 comprises 15 residues. Trimming stripped 5 bases from V and 5 bases from J, with 15 bases between. Germline-derived CDR1 and CDR2 are SGHVS and FNYEAQ. The CDR3 is CASSRGGANTGELFF. Here the CDR3 DNA reads TGTGCCAGCAGCCGAGGGGGGGCCAATACCGGGGAGCTGTTTTTT.

The chain links TRBV5-1 to TRBJ2-3, with 10 bases that match TRBD2. The V segment lost 3 bases and the J segment 4 bases; nucleotides outside the gene matches: 8. The germline V gene encodes CDR1 SGHRS and CDR2 YFSETQ. The CDR3 runs to 16 residues. CDR3 DNA sequence: TGCGCCAGCAGCTCCCTCCCAGCGGGGGGGGCAGATACGCAGTATTTT. Translation gives CASSSLPAGGADTQYF.

This sequence joins TRBV6-4 and TRBJ1-2, with no clear D. Germline V lookup: CDR1 MRHNA, CDR2 SNTAGT. Trimming pared 6 bases from V and 8 bases from J, leaving 22 bases between. The CDR3 runs 15 residues. The CDR3 sequence: CASSPEASYRGGYTF. The CDR3 nucleotides are TGTGCCAGCAGCCCAGAGGCATCCTATCGCGGGGGCTACACCTTC.

V usage is TRBV2 and J usage is TRBJ2-2; 7 bases agree with TRBD2. The V gene's germline CDR1 is SNHLY and CDR2 FYNNEI. Trimming cost V 6 bases and J 6 bases; bases outside gene matches: 4. The length of the CDR3 is 13 residues. CDR3 region: CASSLAGAGELFF. The CDR3 bases are TGTGCCAGCAGCCTGGCGGGGGCCGGGGAGCTGTTTTTT.

This clone was detected once. The chain links TRBV9 to TRBJ2-5; 8 nucleotides align to TRBD2. CDR1 and CDR2 (germline): SGDLS, YYNGEE. Unmatched junction bases numbered 7, after V lost 4 bases and J lost 5 bases. The CDR3 extends over 14 amino acids. Here the CDR3 DNA reads TGTGCCAGCAGCAGGCGGGAGGACGGGGAGACCCAGTACTTC. Amino acid sequence: CASSRREDGETQYF.

The rearrangement links TRBV19 to TRBJ1-6, with TRBD1 identical over 12 bases. The CDR3 is made up of 17 amino acids. Germline V lookup: CDR1 LNHDA, CDR2 SQIVND (reference sequence). V was clipped by 6 bases and J by 6 bases; unmatched bases: 9. This chain's CDR3 is CASRSTGTGGLNSPLHF. CDR3 nucleotide sequence: TGTGCCAGTAGATCGACCGGGACAGGGGGCCTTAATTCACCCCTCCACTTT.

The rearrangement links TRBV2 to TRBJ1-1, with D possibly being TRBD1 (5 bases). The V gene's germline CDR1 is SNHLY and CDR2 FYNNEI. The CDR3 has 13 residues. V was pared by 5 bases and J by 3 bases, with 10 bases between. The CDR3 nucleotides are TGTGCCAGCAGTTACGCCAGGGACACTGAAGCTTTCTTT. Residues: CASSYARDTEAFF.

As to this clone: Distinct nucleotide sequences in the sample also encode this CDR3. The gene calls are TRBV5-6 and TRBJ1-5, with D unresolved. This CDR3 spans 12 amino acids. Germline loops: CDR1 SGHDT, CDR2 YYEEEE. With 4 bases removed from V and 3 bases from J, the gap between germline ends came to 5 bases. The CDR3 DNA follows: TGTGCCAGCAGCCTCTACAATCAGCCCCAGCATTTT. Amino acid sequence: CASSLYNQPQHF.

This clone has only one observation. The chain links TRBV7-2 to TRBJ2-4; D gene uncertain. The CDR3 has 13 residues. Germline V gives CDR1 SGHTA, CDR2 FQGNSA. V dropped 5 bases and J dropped 1 base, with 6 bases sitting between them. The CDR3 nucleotides read TGTGCCAGCAGCCCTCTGGCCAAAAACATTCAGTACTTC. Encoded protein: CASSPLAKNIQYF.

V gene TRBV12-1 combines with J gene TRBJ1-3; TRBD1 is the table's D call, not checked against the DNA. TRBV12-1 is annotated as a pseudogene. This CDR3 spans 19 amino acids. CDR3: CASSLAPGMIISSGNTIYF. The CDR3 DNA reads TGTGCCAGCAGCTTGGCTCCAGGGATGATTATTAGCTCTGGAAACACCATATATTTT.

A remark on this clone: This sample also contains other DNA sequences that code for the same CDR3. This rearrangement joins TRBV5-6 to TRBJ1-2; possible D gene TRBD1, 5 bases. From germline, CDR1 is SGHDT and CDR2 YYEEEE. This CDR3 is built from 15 residues. Trimming pared 0 bases from V and 2 bases from J, leaving 11 bases between. The CDR3 reads CASSLGQKPNYGYTF. The CDR3, as DNA: TGTGCCAGCAGCTTGGGACAGAAACCGAACTATGGCTACACCTTC.

As concerns this clone: Other DNA sequences in the sample encode the same CDR3. The chain has TRBV19 and TRBJ1-2, with no clear D. Between the trimmed V and J ends, which lost 1 base and 4 bases, there was a span of 7 bases. CDR1 is LNHDA and CDR2 is SQIVND in the germline V gene (reference sequence). The CDR3 runs to 13 residues. Here the CDR3 reads CASSIGGSYGYTF. CDR3 DNA: TGTGCCAGTAGTATAGGAGGGAGCTATGGCTACACCTTC.

This chain joins TRBV30 and TRBJ1-1; no firm D call. The CDR3 loop spans 12 amino acids. Germline assignment: CDR1 GTSNPN and CDR2 SVGIG (reference sequence). V was shortened by 8 bases and J by 2 bases, with 12 bases between the two germline ends. CDR3 nucleotide sequence: TGTGCCATTAGCCGGGGTAACACTGAAGCTTTCTTT. Protein: CAISRGNTEAFF.

The rearrangement joins TRBV5-4 to TRBJ2-2; tentatively, D is TRBD1 (6 bases). Trimming removed 4 bases at V and 2 bases at J, with 12 bases between. The CDR3 consists of 15 residues. CDR1 and CDR2 from the germline V gene are SGHNT and YYREEE (reference sequence). DNA of the CDR3: TGTGCCAGCAGCCCGCGGACAGCAAACACCGGGGAGCTGTTTTTT. It specifies CASSPRTANTGELFF.

This sequence joins TRBV7-9 and TRBJ1-2; 9 bases line up with TRBD1. The CDR3 runs to 18 residues. The V gene's germline CDR1 is SEHNR and CDR2 FQNEAQ (reference sequence). Trimming took 1 base from V and 5 from J; bases not matched to a gene: 14. The DNA of the CDR3 is TGTGCCAGCAGCTTAGTTCTACAGGGGGCGCGTGGGTTATATGGCTACACCTTC. It yields the protein CASSLVLQGARGLYGYTF.